This section outlines one TCR beta chain sequence together with its context. Its antigen is currently not known. No per-base quality is available; no much larger clone lies one base away. CDR1 and CDR2 (GTSNPN, SVGIG) derive from the germline V gene (reference sequence). Spanning cysteine to phenylalanine, the CDR3 consists of 12 amino acids. Only the CDR3 part of the read is kept: 36 bases, read in frame from the first base. V and J lose 0 bases and 8 bases, and a span of 10 bases separates them. This specimen belongs to a study of T-cell reconstitution after alpha-beta-depleted transplantation in children (dated by TCRdb to 2016 to 2018). Regarding the research as a whole: Using TCR repertoire profiling, the study quantitatively followed how T-cell immune reconstitution unfolded in children after TCRalphabeta/CD19-depleted allogeneic hematopoietic cell transplantation. General findings and caveats noted by the study authors: Hyperexpanded clone frequencies declined over subsequent months; after one year, T-cell counts and TCRbeta diversity were mostly attributed to newly produced T cells. The high TCRbeta diversity at day 60 in some patients was ascribed to recipient T cells and intrathymic progenitors that had survived conditioning. Apparently early alphabetaT-cell count recovery about two months after transplant reportedly relied on only several hundred rapidly expanded clones derived from non-depleted graft cells.

To prepare the library, PCR was applied. The sequencer listed for this sample is Illumina HiSeq 2500. TCR libraries were prepared with molecular barcoding, using unique molecular identifiers to normalize TCRbeta repertoire quantification. TCRdb handled the public reads itself, with Q25 trimming in fastp and clone calling in MiXCR, and kept productive beta chains. Each entry merges the rows of one CDR3 protein and shows their most common DNA and genes. The sample data list about 510,000 distinct CDR3 sequences, and around 10% of these were observed just once. The top ten constitute 11% to 15% of the sample. The sample's treatment or condition label, in plain terms: allogeneic hematopoietic cell transplantation with graft depleted of TCRalphabeta T cells and CD19 B cells. The children who served as transplant recipients had been given grafts of TCRalphabeta/CD19-depleted allogeneic hematopoietic cells.

The sequence links TRBV30 to TRBJ1-1, with TRBD1 as a weak D call on 5 bases. Sequencing used PBMCs, mostly from graft donor cells, obtained 180 days after TCRalphabeta/CD19-depleted stem cell transplant. The receptor comes from a female patient aged 2 to 10 who had a stem cell transplant for aplastic anemia, so the T cells may come from the graft donor. The nucleotides read TGTGCCTGGAGTGTACGGGGCAGGGAAGCTTTCTTT. Its translation reads: CAWSVRGREAFF.